The 26 T cell receptor beta chains in this list originate from one sample, sequenced in a study of blood T cell repertoires in COVID-19. Produced via immunoSEQ multiplex PCR; TCRdb's table is partial and in-frame only. The sample includes over 95,000 clones, about 89% of them seen just once. The specimen sequenced was peripheral blood. Receptors originate from a human donor with acute or convalescent COVID-19. The donor label of this sample is uncertain.

CDR3 residues: CASSDRGNYNEQFF. The CDR3 nucleotides are TGTGCCAGCAGCGACAGAGGAAATTACAATGAGCAGTTCTTC. The chain couples TRBV27 to TRBJ2-1; perhaps TRBD1 as D (5 bases). Germline V gene data show CDR1 as MNHEY and CDR2 as SMNVEV (reference sequence). The CDR3 sequence is 14 residues long. V lost 6 bases to trimming and J lost 4 bases, with 13 bases between them.

V usage is TRBV4-3 and J usage is TRBJ1-2, with a tentative D call TRBD1 (6 bases). CDR1 and CDR2 (germline): LGHNA, YSLEER. This CDR3 region has 17 residues. V was shortened by 0 bases and J by 1 base, with 15 bases between the two germline ends. This chain's CDR3 is CASSQERGTGYNYGYTF. DNA for the CDR3: TGCGCCAGCAGCCAAGAAAGGGGTACAGGGTATAACTATGGCTACACCTTC.

J is TRBJ1-5 and V is TRBV2; 7 nucleotides match TRBD1. The trim removed 8 bases at V and 9 bases at J, leaving 13 bases unmatched. Germline V lookup: CDR1 SNHLY, CDR2 FYNNEI. The CDR3 has 14 amino acids. The chain's CDR3 is CASQKGTGDVPQHF. CDR3 nucleotide sequence: TGTGCCAGCCAGAAAGGTACAGGGGACGTGCCCCAGCATTTT.

The gene calls are TRBV7-9 and TRBJ2-5; 7 nucleotides align to TRBD2. Germline loops: CDR1 SEHNR, CDR2 FQNEAQ (reference sequence). V lost 1 base to trimming and J lost 5 bases; unmatched junction nucleotides: 7. The CDR3 is made up of 15 amino acids. The CDR3 region is CASSLVGDYGETQYF. The CDR3 DNA sequence: TGTGCCAGCAGCTTAGTCGGGGACTATGGGGAGACCCAGTACTTC.

This chain joins TRBV13 and TRBJ2-1, with TRBD2 matching over 8 bases. The CDR3 is 14 residues long. The germline gives CDR1 PRHDT, CDR2 FYEKMQ (reference sequence). V shed 4 bases and J 9 bases; nucleotides not matched to a gene: 8. CDR3 sequence: CASSSGLGSGEQFF. The CDR3 DNA sequence: TGTGCCAGCAGCTCGGGACTAGGAAGCGGTGAGCAGTTCTTC.

V gene TRBV19 combines with J gene TRBJ1-5; perhaps TRBD1 as D (5 bases). Germline CDR1 LNHDA, CDR2 SQIVND (reference sequence). Trimming removed 1 base from V and 6 bases from J, with 16 bases in between. The CDR3 length is 16 residues. As DNA, the CDR3 is TGTGCCAGTAGTATAGCAGCGGGGCAGATCAGTCAGCCCCAGCATTTT. As protein: CASSIAAGQISQPQHF.

V gene TRBV2 combines with J gene TRBJ2-7; 9 bases fit TRBD1. V dropped 8 bases and J dropped 4; count of bases not matched to a gene: 9. This CDR3 region has 14 residues. Germline V lookup: CDR1 SNHLY, CDR2 FYNNEI. This chain's CDR3 is CASGGTGLSYEQYF. The CDR3 DNA reads as TGTGCCAGCGGCGGGACAGGGTTATCTTACGAGCAGTACTTC.

This clone was detected once. The V and J genes are TRBV12-3 or TRBV12-4 and TRBJ2-1; a weak D match, TRBD2 (5 bases). The CDR3 has 13 residues. The germline V and J ends were trimmed by 1 base and 9 bases, with 10 bases remaining between them. CDR3 protein: CASSLVLAGEQFF. The CDR3, as DNA: TGTGCCAGCAGTTTAGTATTGGCGGGTGAGCAGTTCTTC.

This clone was counted a single time. The gene calls are TRBV9 and TRBJ2-2, with 8 bases that match TRBD2. This CDR3 has 15 residues. With 4 bases clipped from V and 6 bases from J, the junction kept 8 bases outside the gene matches. Per the germline V gene, CDR1 is SGDLS and CDR2 is YYNGEE. The DNA of the CDR3 is TGTGCCAGCAGCTCTACCTATAGCGGGGCCGGGGAGCTGTTTTTT. Its translation is CASSSTYSGAGELFF.

V is TRBV11-2 and J is TRBJ1-1; 10 nucleotides agree with TRBD1. Germline CDR1 reads SGHAT; CDR2 reads FQNNGV. Germline trimming cut 5 bases from V and 0 bases from J; bases unmatched to any gene: 6. This CDR3 comprises 16 residues. In DNA, the CDR3 is TGTGCCAGCAGCCCTCGGACAGGGGGGATGAACACTGAAGCTTTCTTT. It translates to CASSPRTGGMNTEAFF.

This clone was detected once. The V call is TRBV4-2, the J call TRBJ2-1; TRBD2 might be the D (5 bases). This CDR3 is built from 16 residues. Trimming shortened V by 0 bases and J by 0 bases, and 9 bases separated the two germline ends. Per germline, CDR1 LGHNA and CDR2 YNFKEQ. In DNA, the CDR3 is TGTGCCAGCAGCCAAGAAGGGCTAGCCTCCTACAATGAGCAGTTCTTC. Protein product: CASSQEGLASYNEQFF.

The CDR3 sequence: CASSPEGEFTGNTIYF. As DNA, the CDR3 is TGTGCCAGCAGCCCCGAGGGGGAGTTTACTGGAAACACCATATATTTT. The rearrangement links TRBV11-2 to TRBJ1-3, with TRBD1 as a possible D gene (6 bases). V was pared by 5 bases and J by 2 bases, with 16 bases between. Per germline, CDR1 SGHAT and CDR2 FQNNGV. The CDR3 spans 16 residues.

This chain joins TRBV11-2 and TRBJ2-4; 12 bases match TRBD2. The trim removed 4 bases at V and 6 bases at J, leaving 4 bases unmatched. Germline loops: CDR1 SGHAT, CDR2 FQNNGV. This CDR3 contains 15 residues. The CDR3 sequence is CASSSGTSGLNIQYF. In DNA, the CDR3 is TGTGCCAGCAGCTCCGGGACTAGCGGGCTAAACATTCAGTACTTC.

V is TRBV15 and J is TRBJ2-5; D uncertain. CDR1 and CDR2 from the germline V gene are LNHNV and YYDKDF (reference sequence). This CDR3 is 13 amino acids long. Trimming shortened V by 0 bases and J by 5 bases, and 7 bases separated the two germline ends. Written as DNA, the CDR3 is TGTGCCACCAGCAGAGACCCGCGGGAGACCCAGTACTTC. It translates to CATSRDPRETQYF. Filled out from reference TRBV15 and TRBJ2-5, the complete variable domain reads DAMVIQNPRYQVTQFGKPVTLSCSQTLNHNVMYWYQQKSSQAPKLLFHYYDKDFNNEADTPDNFQSRRPNTSFCFLDIRSPGLGDTAMYLCATSRDPRETQYFGPGTRLLVL.

The chain uses TRBV27 and TRBJ2-1, with 9 nucleotides matching TRBD2. V dropped 5 bases and J dropped 7; count of bases not matched to a gene: 9. The CDR3 consists of 15 residues. Germline lookup yields CDR1 MNHEY and CDR2 SMNVEV (reference sequence). CDR3 coding DNA: TGTGCCAGCAGTCAAACCGGGACTAGCTTTAATGAGCAGTTCTTC. This encodes CASSQTGTSFNEQFF.

This clone occurred once. V gene TRBV7-9 combines with J gene TRBJ1-4; D may be TRBD1 (5 bases). The CDR3 consists of 15 residues. Germline CDR1 reads SEHNR; CDR2 reads FQNEAQ (reference sequence). V lost 2 bases to trimming and J lost 0 bases, with 7 bases between them. CDR3: CASSLWGTTNEKLFF. Written as DNA, the CDR3 is TGTGCCAGCAGCTTATGGGGCACAACTAATGAAAAACTGTTTTTT. Using reference TRBV7-9 and TRBJ1-4 for the parts outside the CDR3, the full variable domain is DTGVSQNPRHKITKRGQNVTFRCDPISEHNRLYWYRQTLGQGPEFLTYFQNEAQLEKSRLLSDRFSAERPKGSFSTLEIQRTEQGDSAMYLCASSLWGTTNEKLFFGSGTQLSVL.

The rearrangement joins TRBV5-1 to TRBJ2-3, with TRBD2 identical over 7 bases. The junction had 8 bases not matched to a gene; V was cut back by 8 bases and J by 5 bases. The V gene's germline CDR1 is SGHRS and CDR2 YFSETQ. The CDR3 is 13 residues long. The CDR3 region has the DNA TGCGCCAGTGGGGAGGGCCTTGGAGATACGCAGTATTTT. Translated, it gives CASGEGLGDTQYF.

The V and J genes are TRBV29-1 and TRBJ1-2; the D gene is possibly TRBD1 (5 bases). This CDR3 has 14 amino acids. With 4 bases removed from V and 4 bases from J, the gap between germline ends came to 16 bases. Germline loops: CDR1 SQVTM, CDR2 ANQGSEA. The CDR3 loop reads CSVVGRVGTYGYTF. As DNA, the CDR3 is TGCAGCGTTGTGGGGAGGGTAGGGACCTATGGCTACACCTTC.

The V and J genes are TRBV6-5 and TRBJ1-1; 8 bases align to TRBD1. V shed 9 bases and J 4 bases; nucleotides not matched to a gene: 13. The CDR3 loop spans 15 amino acids. CDR1 MNHEY and CDR2 SVGAGI come from the germline V gene. Here the CDR3 reads CASNRGDLVSTEAFF. In nucleotides, the CDR3 is TGTGCCAGTAACAGGGGGGATTTGGTCAGCACTGAAGCTTTCTTT.

The chain recombines TRBV4-3 with TRBJ1-4, with D perhaps matching TRBD1 (6 bases). The CDR3 is 17 amino acids. Between the trimmed V and J ends, which lost 3 bases and 7 bases, there was a span of 21 bases. Germline V lookup: CDR1 LGHNA, CDR2 YSLEER. The CDR3 bases are TGCGCCAGCAGCCAGGCAACCTCGGGACAAGGGAGTGAAAAACTGTTTTTT. The encoded protein is CASSQATSGQGSEKLFF.

The chain uses TRBV28 and TRBJ1-3; D gene uncertain. Germline V gives CDR1 MDHEN, CDR2 SYDVKM. The CDR3 sequence is 14 residues long. Trimming took off 6 bases at V and 0 bases at J, with 9 bases between the two ends. CDR3 bases: TGTGCCAGCAGGGAACCGGGCTCTGGAAACACCATATATTTT. Amino acid sequence: CASREPGSGNTIYF.

The table lists this clone with a few counts. This chain joins TRBV18 and TRBJ2-5, with D perhaps TRBD1 (5 bases). V dropped 0 bases and J dropped 4 bases, with 9 bases sitting between them. The germline CDR1 and CDR2 sequences are KGHSH and LQKENI. This CDR3 has 14 residues. The CDR3 DNA follows: TGTGCCAGCTCACCACCCGTAGGGGTAGAGACCCAGTACTTC. Translated: CASSPPVGVETQYF.

This sequence joins TRBV5-1 and TRBJ1-2; 9 bases align to TRBD1. The ends lost 4 bases at V and 3 bases at J; junction bases unmatched: 4. Germline V gene lookup returns CDR1 SGHRS and CDR2 YFSETQ. The CDR3 length is 14 residues. CDR3 coding DNA: TGCGCCAGCAGCCCGGGACAGGGTGACTATGGCTACACCTTC. This codes for CASSPGQGDYGYTF.

The chain uses TRBV2 and TRBJ2-3; D remains unclear. This CDR3 has 15 amino acids. V was shortened by 6 bases and J by 0 bases, with 13 bases between the two germline ends. The germline gives CDR1 SNHLY, CDR2 FYNNEI. CDR3 in amino acids: CASSELESSTDTQYF. The CDR3, as DNA: TGTGCCAGCAGCGAATTGGAGTCTAGCACAGATACGCAGTATTTT.

This chain links TRBV16 with TRBJ1-4; 9 bases are a match to TRBD1. Germline CDR1 reads KGHSY; CDR2 reads FQNENV. V shed 4 bases, J shed 11 bases, and the junction held 11 bases outside the gene matches. The CDR3 sequence is 15 residues long. Here the CDR3 reads CASSPTGTGPEKLFF. CDR3 DNA: TGTGCCAGCAGCCCTACCGGGACAGGGCCAGAGAAACTGTTTTTT.

This chain joins TRBV6-5 and TRBJ1-6; 8 bases are a match to TRBD1. Germline lookup yields CDR1 MNHEY and CDR2 SVGAGI. The V gene end was trimmed by 2 bases and the J gene end by 12 bases; junction bases not matched to a gene: 6. The CDR3 is 14 amino acids. The CDR3 spells CASSYQGAFEPLHF. The CDR3 nucleotides read TGTGCCAGCAGTTACCAGGGGGCCTTTGAACCCCTCCACTTT.